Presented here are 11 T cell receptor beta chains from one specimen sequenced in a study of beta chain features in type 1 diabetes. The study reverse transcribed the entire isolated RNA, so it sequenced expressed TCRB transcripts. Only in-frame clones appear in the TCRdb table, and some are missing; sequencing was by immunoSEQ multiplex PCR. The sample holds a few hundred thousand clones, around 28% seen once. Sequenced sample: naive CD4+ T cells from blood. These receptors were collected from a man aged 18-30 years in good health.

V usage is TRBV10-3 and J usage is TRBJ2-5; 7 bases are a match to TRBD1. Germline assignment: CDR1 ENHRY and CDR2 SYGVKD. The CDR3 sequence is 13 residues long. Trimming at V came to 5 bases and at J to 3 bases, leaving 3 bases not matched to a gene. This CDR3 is CAISRQGEETQYF. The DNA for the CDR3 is TGTGCCATCAGTAGACAGGGCGAAGAGACCCAGTACTTC.

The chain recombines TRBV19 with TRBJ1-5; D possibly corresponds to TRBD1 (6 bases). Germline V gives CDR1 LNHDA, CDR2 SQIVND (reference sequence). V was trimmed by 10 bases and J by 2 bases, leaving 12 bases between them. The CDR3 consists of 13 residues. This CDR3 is CATDDRRNQPQHF. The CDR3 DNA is TGTGCCACCGACGACAGGCGCAATCAGCCCCAGCATTTT.

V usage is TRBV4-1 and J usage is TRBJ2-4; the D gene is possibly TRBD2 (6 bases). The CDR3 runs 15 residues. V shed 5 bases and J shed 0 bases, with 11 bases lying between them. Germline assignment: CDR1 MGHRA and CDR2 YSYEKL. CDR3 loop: CASSALGLAKNIQYF. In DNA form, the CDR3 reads TGCGCCAGCAGCGCCCTGGGACTAGCCAAAAACATTCAGTACTTC.

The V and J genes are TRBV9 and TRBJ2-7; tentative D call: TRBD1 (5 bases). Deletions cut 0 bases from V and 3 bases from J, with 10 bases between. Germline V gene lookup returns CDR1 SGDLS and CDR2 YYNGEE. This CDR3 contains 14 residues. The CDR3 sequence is CASSVDPGRYEQYF. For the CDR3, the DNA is TGTGCCAGCAGCGTAGATCCAGGGCGCTACGAGCAGTACTTC.

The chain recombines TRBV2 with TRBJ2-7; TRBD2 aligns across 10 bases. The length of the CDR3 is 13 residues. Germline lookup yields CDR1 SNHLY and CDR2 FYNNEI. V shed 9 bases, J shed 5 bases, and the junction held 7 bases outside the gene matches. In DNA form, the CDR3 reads TGTGCCAGTAATCTAGCGGGAGTGGACGAGCAGTACTTC. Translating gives CASNLAGVDEQYF.

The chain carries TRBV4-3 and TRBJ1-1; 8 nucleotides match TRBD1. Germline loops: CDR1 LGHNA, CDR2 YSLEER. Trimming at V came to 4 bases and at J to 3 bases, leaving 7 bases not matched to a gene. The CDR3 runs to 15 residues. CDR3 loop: CASSRRTGLHTEAFF. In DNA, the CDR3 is TGCGCCAGCAGCCGCCGGACAGGGCTTCACACTGAAGCTTTCTTT.

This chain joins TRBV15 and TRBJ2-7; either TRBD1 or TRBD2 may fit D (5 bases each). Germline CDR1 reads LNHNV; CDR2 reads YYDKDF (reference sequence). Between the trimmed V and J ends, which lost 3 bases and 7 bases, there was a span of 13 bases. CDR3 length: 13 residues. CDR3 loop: CATSREAGREQYF. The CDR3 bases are TGTGCCACCAGCAGGGAGGCAGGGCGGGAGCAGTACTTC. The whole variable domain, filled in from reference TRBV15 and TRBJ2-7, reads DAMVIQNPRYQVTQFGKPVTLSCSQTLNHNVMYWYQQKSSQAPKLLFHYYDKDFNNEADTPDNFQSRRPNTSFCFLDIRSPGLGDTAMYLCATSREAGREQYFGPGTRLTVT.

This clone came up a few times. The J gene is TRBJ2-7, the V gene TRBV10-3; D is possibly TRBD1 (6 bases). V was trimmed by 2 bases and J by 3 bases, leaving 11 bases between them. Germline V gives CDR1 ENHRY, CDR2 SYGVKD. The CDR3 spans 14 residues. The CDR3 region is CAISEPLRGYEQYF. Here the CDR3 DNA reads TGTGCCATCAGTGAGCCCCTCAGGGGCTACGAGCAGTACTTC.

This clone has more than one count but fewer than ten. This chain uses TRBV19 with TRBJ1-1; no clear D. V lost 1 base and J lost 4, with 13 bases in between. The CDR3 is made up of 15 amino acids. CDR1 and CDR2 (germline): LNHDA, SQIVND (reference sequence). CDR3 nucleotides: TGTGCCAGTAGTATAGTCCCGGGAGCCGGCACTGAAGCTTTCTTT. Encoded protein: CASSIVPGAGTEAFF.

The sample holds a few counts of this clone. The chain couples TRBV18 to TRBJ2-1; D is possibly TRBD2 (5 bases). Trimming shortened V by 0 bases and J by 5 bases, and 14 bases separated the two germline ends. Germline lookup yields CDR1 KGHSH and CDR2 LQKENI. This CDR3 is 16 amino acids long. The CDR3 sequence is CASSPPRVGSHNEQFF. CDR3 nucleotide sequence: TGTGCCAGCTCACCACCGCGGGTGGGCTCTCACAATGAGCAGTTCTTC.

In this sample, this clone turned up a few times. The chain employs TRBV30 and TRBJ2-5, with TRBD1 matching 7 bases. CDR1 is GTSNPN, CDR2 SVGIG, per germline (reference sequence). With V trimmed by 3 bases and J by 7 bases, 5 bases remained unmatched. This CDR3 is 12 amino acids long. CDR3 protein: CAWSPRQGTQYF. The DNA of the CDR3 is TGTGCCTGGAGCCCCCGACAGGGGACCCAGTACTTC.